This T cell receptor (beta chain) was obtained from a study of cytomegalovirus exposure and HLA in healthy donors (dated by TCRdb to between 2016 and 2019). Notes on the research overall: According to a later analysis, one platform produced both the roughly 130 validation repertoires and the approximately 660 repertoires of the first cohort. The aim of the study was to test whether cataloging public T cell receptors could identify signatures of past pathogen exposure. In addition to the first cohort of around 670 subjects, a separate validation cohort of 130 or so different subjects was used. To predict cytomegalovirus infection status, the study brought together high-throughput TCR immunosequencing, statistical association of individual TCRs with disease status, and machine learning.

Preparation of the library involved the immunoSEQ multiplex PCR assay. In the authors' own workflow: To diagnose cytomegalovirus status from the catalog of TCR beta chain sequences, a statistical classification framework was built. This is the immuneACCESS table as TCRdb keeps it, with only in-frame sequences that have V and J called. A part of the clones is gone; compared with another copy, unresolved V genes explain less than half, and the rest is unexplained. The V and J calls and clone size are taken from that table; D and trimming were inferred from the DNA. The sample table records about 160,000 clones; about 96% of these occur just once. The ten biggest clones cover about 0.89% of the sample. In the germline V gene (reference sequence), CDR1 corresponds to MNHEY and CDR2 to SMNVEV. Between the V and J ends, shortened by 5 bases and 4 bases respectively, the junction contains 17 bases. From the cysteine up to the phenylalanine, the CDR3 has a length of 15 residues. The DNA shown is the 45-base CDR3, in frame from base 1.

What the work shows at the level of the full study, not this receptor alone: The study listed 150 to 200 TCR beta chains as associated with cytomegalovirus. In a later analysis, TCRs clustered in the first cohort were found to also tend to co-occur in the 130 or so validation repertoires, with roughly 93% of cluster scores above 0. The authors suggested that the approach could potentially be generalized to other disease states and immunological phenotypes. Across donors, most TCR sequences were observed very rarely, whereas some public TCRs were present in many individuals. A later analysis lacked HLA typing for the validation cohort, so it scored co-occurrence in that cohort across all 110 or so repertoires. A few of the identified cytomegalovirus-associated TCR beta chains were confirmed in vitro to be specific for cytomegalovirus antigens. The classifier was reported to diagnose cytomegalovirus status with high specificity and sensitivity in both the original and validation cohorts.

The donors were included in the validation cohort of over a hundred subjects, a group kept apart from the roughly 670-subject first cohort. A remark on this clone: The antigen it binds to is not known. There are no base qualities to consult, and no much larger clone falls within one base.

Sample: PBMCs. The TCR originated in a woman between 18 and 30 years old in good health and CMV-seronegative. Recombination linked TRBV27 to TRBJ1-2, with TRBD1 tentatively as D gene (6 bases match). The DNA sequence is given as TGTGCCAGCAGTCCAAAGCTACAGGGAACCTATGGCTACACCTTC. The resulting protein is CASSPKLQGTYGYTF.